Following are 32 T cell receptor beta chains from one sample sequenced in a study of spatial heterogeneity in lung cancer. Using its own MiXCR run on the 5' RACE reads, TCRdb lists one record per CDR3 protein. The sample lists approximately 2,200 distinct CDR3 sequences, approximately 10% occurring once. General study findings and limits: Higher tumor mutation counts went along with higher counts of expanded intratumoral alpha and beta TCRs.

Described time point: sample taken at primary tumor resection. No cognate antigen is known for these TCRs. The sequenced sample was lung tumor tissue, obtained at surgery. The receptors come from a female donor with early-stage non-small cell lung cancer.

This clonotype rates as medium-sized. The chain uses TRBV20-1 and TRBJ2-5; D possibly corresponds to TRBD2 (6 bases). The CDR3 loop spans 15 amino acids. Germline values: CDR1 DFQATT, CDR2 SNEGSKA (reference sequence). Trimming shortened V by 0 bases and J by 1 base, and 12 bases separated the two germline ends. The CDR3 sequence: CSARDQGGVQETQYF. Here the CDR3 DNA reads TGCAGTGCTAGAGATCAGGGCGGGGTCCAAGAGACCCAGTACTTC.

By share, this clonotype ranks as large (0.1 to 1%). The chain links TRBV4-3 to TRBJ2-1; 7 positions agree with TRBD2. V shed 0 bases, J shed 5 bases, and the junction held 4 bases outside the gene matches. The CDR3 covers 15 residues. Germline assignment: CDR1 LGHNA and CDR2 YSLEER. The CDR3: CASSQDPGLDNEQFF. CDR3 in DNA: TGCGCCAGCAGCCAAGATCCCGGACTAGACAATGAGCAGTTCTTC.

In its sample, this clonotype ranks as medium-sized. The rearrangement links TRBV20-1 to TRBJ1-2; tentatively, D is TRBD1 (5 bases). Per the germline V gene, CDR1 is DFQATT and CDR2 is SNEGSKA (reference sequence). The CDR3 consists of 13 residues. V lost 5 bases, J lost 4 bases, and 14 bases lay in between. The CDR3 sequence is CSARDGHIYGYTF. The DNA of the CDR3 is TGCAGTGCTCGGGACGGTCACATCTATGGCTACACCTTC.

In this sample, this clonotype is medium-sized (0.01 to 0.1%). This rearrangement joins TRBV20-1 to TRBJ2-5, with 13 bases aligning to TRBD2. Trimming removed 4 bases from V and 3 bases from J; junction bases left unmatched: 2. The CDR3 is made up of 14 amino acids. CDR1 DFQATT and CDR2 SNEGSKA come from the germline V gene (reference sequence). CDR3 protein: CSATGTSGEETQYF. CDR3 nucleotide sequence: TGCAGTGCTACCGGGACTAGCGGGGAAGAGACCCAGTACTTC.

This clonotype showed up many times. This sequence joins TRBV28 and TRBJ2-7; 11 nucleotides line up with TRBD2. J lost 0 bases, V lost 6 bases, and 4 bases had no gene match. CDR3 length: 15 residues. CDR1 and CDR2 from the germline V gene are MDHEN and SYDVKM. The CDR3 sequence: CASSRLAGSSYEQYF. As DNA, the CDR3 is TGTGCCAGCAGCAGACTAGCGGGGAGCTCCTACGAGCAGTACTTC. Full variable domain (outside the CDR3, taken from reference TRBV28 and TRBJ2-7): DVKVTQSSRYLVKRTGEKVFLECVQDMDHENMFWYRQDPGLGLRLIYFSYDVKMKEKGDIPEGYSVSREKKERFSLILESASTNQTSMYLCASSRLAGSSYEQYFGPGTRLTVT.

By share, this clonotype counts as medium-sized. The V call is TRBV19, the J call TRBJ2-1; TRBD2 aligns across 9 bases. Germline assignment: CDR1 LNHDA and CDR2 SQIVND (reference sequence). This CDR3 is built from 19 residues. Unmatched junction bases numbered 16, after V lost 3 bases and J lost 4 bases. The CDR3, as DNA: TGTGCCAGTAGTATGCGTGACTTGTCGCCAGCGGGGGGATACAATGAGCAGTTCTTC. Translation gives CASSMRDLSPAGGYNEQFF.

By proportion, this clonotype is medium-sized (0.01 to 0.1%). One junction end does not reproduce the germline sequence, and a read error may be involved. The V gene is TRBV5-6, the J gene TRBJ2-7; D might be TRBD2 (6 bases). The CDR3 sequence is 14 residues long. Germline assignment: CDR1 SGHDT and CDR2 YYEEEE. The CDR3 region has the DNA TGTGCCAGCGGGCCGGGACTTCACTCCTCCGAGCAGTACTTC. Its protein product is CASGPGLHSSEQYF. The whole variable domain, remainder taken from reference TRBV5-6 and TRBJ2-7, is DAGVTQSPTHLIKTRGQQVTLRCSPKSGHDTVSWYQQALGQGPQFIFQYYEEEERQRGNFPDRFSGHQFPNYSSELNVNALLLGDSALYLCASGPGLHSSEQYFGPGTRLTVT.

V and J are TRBV12-3 or TRBV12-4 and TRBJ2-2; D gene uncertain. Trimming took off 6 bases at V and 6 bases at J, with 14 bases between the two ends. The CDR3 runs to 14 residues. CDR3 nucleotides: TGTGCCAGCAGCAACACCCCTCGGGCCGGGGAGCTGTTTTTT. It yields the protein CASSNTPRAGELFF.

The chain combines TRBV25-1 with TRBJ2-7; D is perhaps TRBD1 (5 bases). The V and J ends lost 4 bases and 5 bases respectively, with 15 bases between them. CDR1 MGHDK and CDR2 SYGVNS come from the germline V gene. The CDR3 spans 14 residues. CDR3 coding DNA: TGTGCCAGCAGTGGCAGGGTCTGGTTCGACGAGCAGTACTTC. This translates into CASSGRVWFDEQYF.

This clonotype is judged medium-sized. The rearrangement joins TRBV6-6 to TRBJ2-1; D possibly uses TRBD1 or TRBD2 (5 bases each). The CDR3 runs to 14 residues. Germline loops: CDR1 MNHNY, CDR2 SVGAGI (reference sequence). V gave up 6 bases and J gave up 5 bases, with 14 bases separating them. The CDR3 here is CASSPGRGDNEQFF. The CDR3 nucleotides are TGTGCCAGCAGCCCCGGTAGGGGAGACAATGAGCAGTTCTTC.

This clonotype turned up a few times. The genes are TRBV15 and TRBJ1-1; D is uncertain. This CDR3 is built from 14 residues. Trimming took 5 bases from V and 3 from J, leaving 13 bases between them. Germline lookup yields CDR1 LNHNV and CDR2 YYDKDF (reference sequence). CDR3: CATSLNPADTEAFF. CDR3 nucleotide sequence: TGTGCCACCAGCCTCAACCCCGCGGACACTGAAGCTTTCTTT.

By its share, this clonotype is large. The chain carries TRBV7-9 and TRBJ1-1, with a possible D match to TRBD1 (6 bases). Trimming removed 8 bases at V and 2 bases at J, with 24 bases between. The CDR3 has 17 residues. In germline, CDR1 is SEHNR, CDR2 FQNEAQ (reference sequence). Here the CDR3 reads CASSGASGTVLNTEAFF. The CDR3 DNA reads TGTGCCAGCTCGGGGGCCTCCGGGACTGTTCTCAACACTGAAGCTTTCTTT.

This clonotype was seen repeatedly, ten times or more. The genes are TRBV5-1 and TRBJ1-5; D unresolved. In germline, CDR1 is SGHRS, CDR2 YFSETQ. Trimming pared 3 bases from V and 5 bases from J, leaving 9 bases between. CDR3 length: 13 amino acids. The CDR3 DNA follows: TGCGCCAGCAGCTCCGAGATGGATCAGCCCCAGCATTTT. Its protein product is CASSSEMDQPQHF.

This clonotype is labeled as medium-sized. V is TRBV5-1 and J is TRBJ2-3; 8 nucleotides align to TRBD2. This CDR3 spans 16 amino acids. V shed 0 bases and J 2 bases; nucleotides not matched to a gene: 5. In germline, CDR1 is SGHRS, CDR2 YFSETQ. The CDR3 sequence is CASSLVSGADTDTQYF. The CDR3 DNA is TGCGCCAGCAGCTTGGTTAGCGGGGCAGACACAGATACGCAGTATTTT.

In its sample, this clonotype ranks as medium-sized. The DNA is omitted, as the CDR3 cannot be located on it reliably, and the CDR3 follows TCRdb's listing. V and J are TRBV12-3 or TRBV12-4 and TRBJ1-6; the table's TRBD1 call for D was not verified on the DNA. Ends included, the CDR3 has 15 residues. The CDR3 is CASSFGPGDGSPLHF.

This clonotype was seen more than once but under ten times. This chain links TRBV4-2 with TRBJ1-2; perhaps TRBD1 as D (6 bases). Trimming took off 0 bases at V and 2 bases at J, with 10 bases between the two ends. CDR3 length equals 15 residues. The germline CDR1 and CDR2 sequences are LGHNA and YNFKEQ. In nucleotides, the CDR3 is TGTGCCAGCAGCCAAGACAGGGGTGGGAACTATGGCTACACCTTC. Amino acid sequence: CASSQDRGGNYGYTF.

The V and J genes are TRBV6-6 and TRBJ2-6; 7 bases agree with TRBD1. Germline V gives CDR1 MNHNY, CDR2 SVGAGI (reference sequence). Trimming took 5 bases from V and 0 from J; bases not matched to a gene: 7. The CDR3 covers 17 residues. CDR3 DNA sequence: TGTGCCAGCAGTGCCGGGACAGCCCTCTCTGGGGCCAACGTCCTGACTTTC. This gives the protein CASSAGTALSGANVLTF.

This clonotype has only a few counts. The chain links TRBV18 to TRBJ2-7; D not resolved. CDR3 length equals 14 residues. Germline V gene sequence: CDR1 KGHSH, CDR2 LQKENI. The V and J ends lost 6 bases and 3 bases respectively, with 15 bases between them. CDR3 DNA sequence: TGTGCCAGCTCCCCCTTCGGCGGTAACTACGAGCAGTACTTC. Translated, it gives CASSPFGGNYEQYF.

Regarding this clonotype: Its ends do not fully match the called genes, so a read error is possible. V is TRBV28 and J is TRBJ2-7; TRBD2 is a possible D gene (5 bases). CDR1 and CDR2 (germline): MDHEN, SYDVKM. The CDR3 is 11 amino acids. The CDR3 protein is CASSIRTQTNF. The CDR3 nucleotides are TGTGCCAGCAGTATCAGGACTCAAACGAACTTC.

The chain's CDR3 is CASSYFPVYEQYF. The CDR3 nucleotides are TGTGCCAGCAGTTACTTCCCGGTTTACGAGCAGTACTTC. The gene calls are TRBV6-9 and TRBJ2-7; D is unresolved. The CDR3 runs to 13 residues. V lost 3 bases, J lost 4 bases, and 10 bases lay in between. Per germline, CDR1 MNHGY and CDR2 SVAAGI.

By frequency in the sample, this clonotype is medium-sized. The chain joins TRBV18 to TRBJ2-5, with D unresolved. The CDR3 contains 13 residues. Germline V gene data show CDR1 as KGHSH and CDR2 as LQKENI. Trimming cost V 6 bases and J 5 bases, with 13 bases left between them. This CDR3 reads CASSYQDSETQYF. The CDR3, as DNA: TGTGCCAGCTCGTACCAAGACTCTGAGACCCAGTACTTC.

By share, this clonotype counts as medium-sized. The rearrangement joins TRBV5-1 to TRBJ2-7; perhaps TRBD2 as D (6 bases). The V gene's germline CDR1 is SGHRS and CDR2 YFSETQ. The CDR3 is made up of 15 amino acids. The V end lost 4 bases, the J end lost 5 bases, and 19 bases lay between the germline ends. CDR3 loop: CASSTREAPPDEQYF. The CDR3 coding sequence is TGCGCCAGCAGCACTAGGGAGGCCCCTCCGGACGAGCAGTACTTC.

The chain joins TRBV6-1 to TRBJ1-1, with 8 bases aligning to TRBD1. The germline CDR1 and CDR2 sequences are MNHNS and SASEGT. CDR3 length: 15 amino acids. J gave up 3 bases and V 5 bases, and 8 bases lay outside the gene matches. The CDR3 region is CASSISTGGDTEAFF. CDR3 nucleotide sequence: TGTGCCAGCAGTATTTCAACAGGGGGAGACACTGAAGCTTTCTTT.

This clonotype is deemed medium-sized (0.01 to 0.1%). The chain uses TRBV6-2 or TRBV6-3 and TRBJ2-3; TRBD2 matches at 9 bases. The CDR3 consists of 15 residues. J gave up 4 bases and V 5 bases, and 7 bases lay outside the gene matches. Germline values: CDR1 MNHEY, CDR2 SVGEGT. The DNA of the CDR3 is TGTGCCAGCAGTCCGCACGGGACTAGCTCAGATACGCAGTATTTT. Translation gives CASSPHGTSSDTQYF.

In its sample, this clonotype is medium-sized (0.01 to 0.1%). The rearrangement links TRBV30 to TRBJ2-1; weak D call: TRBD1 (5 bases). The CDR3 extends over 15 amino acids. The germline V gene has CDR1 GTSNPN and CDR2 SVGIG (reference sequence). V lost 0 bases and J 6 bases, leaving 15 bases between the germline ends. Here the CDR3 reads CAWSVQVLSGNEQFF. DNA of the CDR3: TGTGCCTGGAGTGTACAGGTCCTCTCCGGCAATGAGCAGTTCTTC.

The chain links TRBV6-2 or TRBV6-3 to TRBJ1-5, with D possibly TRBD1 on 6 matching bases. Germline CDR1 and CDR2: MNHEY and SVGEGT. V was shortened by 6 bases and J by 2 bases, with 11 bases between the two germline ends. The CDR3 is 14 residues long. The CDR3: CASSYRTGNQPQHF. In nucleotides, the CDR3 is TGTGCCAGCAGCTATAGGACAGGCAATCAGCCCCAGCATTTT.

This clonotype counts as medium-sized. The chain is built from TRBV4-3 and TRBJ2-7; 7 bases line up with TRBD1. The CDR3 totals 18 residues. The germline V gene has CDR1 LGHNA and CDR2 YSLEER. Germline trimming cut 0 bases from V and 1 base from J; bases unmatched to any gene: 12. CDR3 sequence: CASSQDLVGGAISYEQYF. The CDR3 DNA reads as TGCGCCAGCAGCCAAGATTTGGTAGGGGGCGCGATATCCTACGAGCAGTACTTC.

The chain is built from TRBV29-1 and TRBJ2-5; 10 positions agree with TRBD2. V lost 8 bases to trimming and J lost 2 bases; unmatched junction nucleotides: 11. The CDR3 is 15 amino acids. CDR1 and CDR2 (germline): SQVTM, ANQGSEA. CDR3 amino acids: CSYRLAGVKQETQYF. The CDR3 nucleotides are TGCAGCTACCGGCTAGCGGGGGTAAAACAAGAGACCCAGTACTTC.

This clonotype came up a few times. The chain employs TRBV7-2 and TRBJ1-6; D might be TRBD1 (6 bases). Germline V CDR1 and CDR2: SGHTA, FQGNSA. CDR3 length: 17 residues. Trimming took 3 bases from V and 0 from J, leaving 12 bases between them. Here the CDR3 reads CASSLGQQSSYNSPLHF. The CDR3 nucleotides are TGTGCCAGCAGCTTGGGACAACAGAGCTCCTATAATTCACCCCTCCACTTT.

Within the sample, this clonotype is medium-sized. This sequence joins TRBV19 and TRBJ2-2, with D possibly TRBD1 on 5 matching bases. V lost 3 bases, J lost 6 bases, and 5 bases lay in between. Germline V CDR1 and CDR2: LNHDA, SQIVND (reference sequence). This CDR3 comprises 12 residues. The CDR3 DNA follows: TGTGCCAGTAGTATGGGGCCCGGGGAGCTGTTTTTT. It specifies CASSMGPGELFF.

This rearrangement joins TRBV2 to TRBJ2-5; no definite D call. The CDR3 runs to 15 residues. Germline V gene lookup returns CDR1 SNHLY and CDR2 FYNNEI. The V end lost 8 bases, the J end lost 5 bases, and 21 bases lay between the germline ends. This CDR3 is CASVRGQRAGETQYF. The CDR3 DNA is TGTGCCAGCGTCCGCGGCCAAAGGGCCGGGGAGACCCAGTACTTC.

In its sample, this clonotype is medium-sized. The genes are TRBV30 and TRBJ1-2; D gene ambiguous. The V end was cut by 0 bases, the J end by 3 bases, with 8 bases between. The CDR3 runs 13 residues. CDR1 and CDR2 from the germline V gene are GTSNPN and SVGIG (reference sequence). CDR3 residues: CAWSVSIYYGYTF. Written as DNA, the CDR3 is TGTGCCTGGAGTGTAAGCATCTACTATGGCTACACCTTC.